Included here is one T cell receptor beta chain sequence, with context. What it binds is not known. The V end was cut by 7 bases, the J end by 3 bases, with 8 bases between. CDR3 length equals 12 residues. Germline CDR1 SGHTA, CDR2 FQGNSA. This sample was included in a study of blood T cells in healthy people across ages. Study details: T cells yielded about one barcoded beta molecule per two cells through template switching.

Findings and caveats of the study: Observed TCR beta diversity per million T cells went down as age went up. This fall followed a roughly linear course with age.

Alongside a J-beta primer mix, a sample-barcoded 5' primer served in a second PCR lasting 7 to 11 cycles. TCRdb reprocessed the 5' RACE reads via MiXCR and lists one record per CDR3 protein. The repertoire has 650,000 to 900,000 distinct CDR3 sequences, less than 80% of them found once; the top ten carry around a quarter. The study drew donors from healthy Caucasian individuals in Russia aged about 6 to 90. Total RNA, at least 5 micrograms per sample, came from PBMCs. Specimen: blood. This sequence originates from a man aged 25 to 40 in good health. The chain is built from TRBV7-2 and TRBJ2-3; unclear D gene. The DNA of the CDR3 is TGTGCCAGCACCCACTATACAGATACGCAGTATTTT. Amino acid sequence: CASTHYTDTQYF.